This T cell receptor beta chain was documented in a study of blood T cell repertoires in COVID-19. Per the germline V gene, CDR1 is MNHNY and CDR2 is SVGAGI (reference sequence). V lost 6 bases and J 2 bases, leaving 13 bases between the germline ends. The CDR3 covers 15 residues. Participant reports of clinical history set cohort assignment. Sequencing used immunoSEQ multiplex PCR; TCRdb keeps in-frame clones, though not all of them. The sample carries 250,000 to 300,000 clones, roughly 90% recorded once. This clone appeared a single time. The sequence was collected from a man aged 35 to 55 who had recovered from COVID-19. The sequencing input was PBMCs or T cells enriched from blood (not recorded which). The chain has TRBV6-6 and TRBJ1-4; D gene uncertain. CDR3 nucleotide sequence: TGTGCCAGCAGCCCTACGACACAGACTAATGAAAAACTGTTTTTT. This codes for CASSPTTQTNEKLFF.